The clone carrying this T cell receptor (beta chain) was observed a few times. Its antigen is unknown. For the second PCR, which ran for roughly 6 to 12 cycles, a sample-barcoded 5' primer and a J-beta primer mix were used. TCRdb called the 5' RACE reads again in MiXCR, with one record for every CDR3 protein. Of about 1.4 million distinct CDR3 sequences in the sample, approximately 59% were seen once. The record originates from a study of blood T cells in healthy people across ages. Study in general: For every two T cells, template switching captured about one barcoded beta molecule. Study-level results: A roughly linear age-dependent decrease characterized TCR beta diversity per million T cells.

Between the trimmed V and J ends, which lost 1 base and 1 base, there was a span of 7 bases. The CDR3 covers 14 residues. CDR1 and CDR2 (germline): MGHRA, YSYEKL. V and J are TRBV4-1 and TRBJ1-1; D gene ambiguous. The TCR comes from a man between 18 and 35 years old in good health. The sample was blood. CDR3 coding DNA: TGCGCCAGCAGCCAAGGGGCACGGAACACTGAAGCTTTCTTT. Residues: CASSQGARNTEAFF.